Each of the 27 T cell receptor beta chains below was sequenced from the same sample in a study of blood T cell repertoires in COVID-19. Measured with immunoSEQ multiplex PCR; TCRdb has only the in-frame clones, and not every one. The table lists approximately 80,000 clones, around 86% of them singletons. The sequenced sample was peripheral blood. These receptors came from a man aged 35 to 55 with acute or convalescent COVID-19.

The genes are TRBV2 and TRBJ1-5; tentative D call: TRBD1 (5 bases). CDR1 and CDR2 from the germline V gene are SNHLY and FYNNEI. V was trimmed by 5 bases and J by 0 bases, leaving 11 bases between them. The CDR3 loop spans 15 amino acids. The DNA of the CDR3 is TGTGCCAGCAGTCCGACAGATAATAGCAATCAGCCCCAGCATTTT. Protein product: CASSPTDNSNQPQHF.

This clone is a singleton in its sample. The V and J genes are TRBV11-2 and TRBJ2-3; TRBD1 might be the D (5 bases). The CDR3 totals 18 residues. In germline, CDR1 is SGHAT, CDR2 FQNNGV. V was pared by 4 bases and J by 2 bases, with 22 bases between. Here the CDR3 reads CASSSPGPATWDTDTQYF. Written as DNA, the CDR3 is TGTGCCAGCAGCTCCCCAGGGCCAGCGACTTGGGACACAGATACGCAGTATTTT.

This chain uses TRBV6-4 with TRBJ2-2; D is perhaps TRBD2 (5 bases). Germline V gene lookup returns CDR1 MRHNA and CDR2 SNTAGT. V was trimmed by 2 bases and J by 4 bases, leaving 8 bases between them. The CDR3 is 14 residues long. This CDR3 is CASSDGLLTGELFF. DNA for the CDR3: TGTGCCAGCAGTGACGGACTTCTCACCGGGGAGCTGTTTTTT.

The chain couples TRBV6-5 to TRBJ2-7, with 12 bases identical to TRBD2. CDR1 and CDR2 from the germline V gene are MNHEY and SVGAGI. The CDR3 spans 13 residues. Unmatched junction bases numbered 2, after V lost 6 bases and J lost 5 bases. The CDR3 DNA reads TGTGCCAGCAGGACTAGCGGGAGCAACGAGCAGTACTTC. Residues: CASRTSGSNEQYF.

This chain joins TRBV7-6 and TRBJ1-1; D unclear. Trimming pared 2 bases from V and 1 base from J, leaving 5 bases between. The CDR3 covers 13 residues. Germline V gives CDR1 SGHVS, CDR2 FNYEAQ. CDR3 loop: CASSLSGNTEAFF. The CDR3 DNA follows: TGTGCCAGCAGCTTATCAGGGAACACTGAAGCTTTCTTT.

This rearrangement joins TRBV7-9 to TRBJ1-4, with 10 positions matching TRBD1. The germline CDR1 and CDR2 sequences are SEHNR and FQNEAQ (reference sequence). V was clipped by 5 bases and J by 1 base; unmatched bases: 16. The CDR3 is 20 residues long. The CDR3 region has the DNA TGTGCCAGCAGCAGAACCCCGGGACAGGGGACTTTTGTAACTAATGAAAAACTGTTTTTT. It codes for CASSRTPGQGTFVTNEKLFF.

The gene calls are TRBV6-5 and TRBJ1-1; D might be TRBD1 (5 bases). The length of the CDR3 is 13 residues. Germline V gives CDR1 MNHEY, CDR2 SVGAGI. Deletions cut 8 bases from V and 0 bases from J, with 10 bases between. The CDR3 nucleotides are TGTGCCAGCGAGGACAATTTGAACACTGAAGCTTTCTTT. This sequence encodes CASEDNLNTEAFF.

The gene calls are TRBV18 and TRBJ1-3, with TRBD1 matching over 9 bases. The CDR3 is 18 residues long. V lost 0 bases to trimming and J lost 4 bases; unmatched junction nucleotides: 10. Germline assignment: CDR1 KGHSH and CDR2 LQKENI. In DNA form, the CDR3 reads TGTGCCAGCTCACCACCGACACCGGGACAGGGCGGAGGAAACACCATATATTTT. Amino acids: CASSPPTPGQGGGNTIYF.

The chain carries TRBV7-8 and TRBJ1-3; the D is unclear. CDR3 length: 14 amino acids. V was pared by 1 base and J by 2 bases, with 6 bases between. Germline V CDR1 and CDR2: SGHVS, FQNEAQ. The CDR3: CASSLGQTGNTIYF. The CDR3 DNA reads TGTGCCAGCAGCTTAGGCCAGACTGGAAACACCATATATTTT.

The rearrangement joins TRBV5-1 to TRBJ2-5; TRBD1 is a possible D gene (6 bases). Trimming left V 1 base short and J 5 bases short, with 12 bases between. The CDR3 spans 14 residues. The germline V gene encodes CDR1 SGHRS and CDR2 YFSETQ. The CDR3 nucleotides are TGCGCCAGCAGCTTGACAGGGTTGAGGGAGACCCAGTACTTC. It yields the protein CASSLTGLRETQYF.

The V call is TRBV18, the J call TRBJ2-5, with TRBD2 matching 9 bases. V lost 0 bases and J lost 5; bases outside the gene matches: 4. The CDR3 has 15 residues. Germline-derived CDR1 and CDR2 are KGHSH and LQKENI. The CDR3 sequence: CASSPPAGGRETQYF. CDR3 DNA sequence: TGTGCCAGCTCACCACCCGCGGGGGGGCGTGAGACCCAGTACTTC.

The rearrangement links TRBV7-2 to TRBJ2-3; 7 nucleotides align to TRBD1. Trimming removed 4 bases from V and 11 bases from J; junction bases left unmatched: 12. CDR3 length: 14 residues. The germline V gene has CDR1 SGHTA and CDR2 FQGNSA. The CDR3 here is CASSSVSTGVEQYF. CDR3 bases: TGTGCCAGCAGCTCAGTTTCTACAGGGGTAGAGCAGTATTTT.

The J gene is TRBJ2-1, the V gene TRBV12-3 or TRBV12-4; no definite D call. The CDR3 is 13 amino acids. The germline V and J ends were trimmed by 3 bases and 4 bases, with 7 bases remaining between them. The CDR3, as DNA: TGTGCCAGCAGTTTGCGGCAATACAATGAGCAGTTCTTC. Amino acid sequence: CASSLRQYNEQFF.

As concerns this clone: The DNA is omitted, as the CDR3 cannot be located on it reliably, and the CDR3 follows TCRdb's listing. The J gene is TRBJ1-2, the V gene TRBV30; the table's D gene call, TRBD1, was not cross checked with the DNA. Germline-derived CDR1 and CDR2 are GTSNPN and SVGIG (reference sequence). The CDR3 length equals 12 residues, ends included. CDR3 loop: CAWGPGTGLDTF.

This rearrangement joins TRBV24-1 to TRBJ2-5, with D hard to call. The CDR3 contains 11 residues. CDR1 is KGHDR, CDR2 SFDVKD, per germline. Deletions cut 9 bases from V and 5 bases from J, with 9 bases between. CDR3 bases: TGTGCCACCGGTGTCGGGGAGACCCAGTACTTC. Protein product: CATGVGETQYF.

This chain connects TRBV25-1 to TRBJ1-1; no firm D call. The V end was cut by 1 base, the J end by 7 bases, with 7 bases between. This CDR3 is built from 12 residues. Per germline, CDR1 MGHDK and CDR2 SYGVNS. CDR3 region: CASSESLYEAFF. CDR3 coding DNA: TGTGCCAGCAGTGAATCTCTGTATGAAGCTTTCTTT.

The V call is TRBV4-1, the J call TRBJ1-3, with 9 bases that match TRBD1. The J segment lost 2 bases and the V segment lost 0 bases, leaving 5 bases of the junction unmatched. The CDR3 totals 17 residues. Germline values: CDR1 MGHRA, CDR2 YSYEKL. CDR3 in amino acids: CASSQEGTGGTGNTIYF. CDR3 nucleotides: TGCGCCAGCAGCCAAGAAGGAACAGGGGGCACTGGAAACACCATATATTTT.

V usage is TRBV18 and J usage is TRBJ1-1, with 8 bases fitting TRBD1. Per the germline V gene, CDR1 is KGHSH and CDR2 is LQKENI. The CDR3 covers 15 residues. V was pared by 3 bases and J by 2 bases, with 5 bases of the junction left unmatched. This CDR3 is CASSPRQGINTEAFF. In DNA form, the CDR3 reads TGTGCCAGCTCACCTCGACAGGGGATAAACACTGAAGCTTTCTTT.

The V gene is TRBV9, the J gene TRBJ2-3, with D possibly TRBD2 on 6 matching bases. This CDR3 is built from 16 residues. The germline CDR1 and CDR2 sequences are SGDLS and YYNGEE. V gave up 0 bases and J gave up 4 bases, with 15 bases separating them. The CDR3 spells CASSVVVGTGADTQYF. The CDR3 bases are TGTGCCAGCAGCGTAGTGGTGGGAACGGGAGCAGATACGCAGTATTTT.

The V call is TRBV7-2, the J call TRBJ2-3; tentatively, D is TRBD2 (6 bases). The germline V gene has CDR1 SGHTA and CDR2 FQGNSA. Trimming left V 4 bases short and J 9 bases short, with 14 bases between. The CDR3 totals 13 residues. The CDR3 sequence is CASSSDNGGTQYF. Here the CDR3 DNA reads TGTGCCAGCAGCTCGGACAATGGGGGGACGCAGTATTTT.

This rearrangement joins TRBV27 to TRBJ1-1, with D possibly TRBD1 on 6 matching bases. V lost 6 bases to trimming and J lost 0 bases, with 14 bases between them. The CDR3 extends over 15 amino acids. Germline loops: CDR1 MNHEY, CDR2 SMNVEV (reference sequence). The CDR3 DNA reads as TGTGCCAGCAGCCACAGGGCTACGATGAACACTGAAGCTTTCTTT. It codes for CASSHRATMNTEAFF.

V usage is TRBV5-1 and J usage is TRBJ2-2; D is uncertain. V dropped 1 base and J dropped 5 bases, with 12 bases sitting between them. The CDR3 sequence is 15 residues long. Per the germline V gene, CDR1 is SGHRS and CDR2 is YFSETQ. CDR3 region: CASSLQVFWTGELFF. CDR3 nucleotides: TGCGCCAGCAGCTTGCAGGTGTTTTGGACCGGGGAGCTGTTTTTT.

This chain joins TRBV19 and TRBJ1-1; possibly TRBD1 for D (5 bases). Per germline, CDR1 LNHDA and CDR2 SQIVND (reference sequence). Between the trimmed V and J ends, which lost 5 bases and 0 bases, there was a span of 13 bases. The length of the CDR3 is 15 residues. CDR3: CASSGARRMNTEAFF. The CDR3 nucleotides are TGTGCCAGTAGTGGGGCCCGGAGAATGAACACTGAAGCTTTCTTT. Based on the CDR3 plus reference TRBV19 and TRBJ1-1, the full variable domain is DGGITQSPKYLFRKEGQNVTLSCEQNLNHDAMYWYRQDPGQGLRLIYYSQIVNDFQKGDIAEGYSVSREKKESFPLTVTSAQKNPTAFYLCASSGARRMNTEAFFGQGTRLTVV.

CDR3 nucleotide sequence: TGTGCCCCCCCAGGGGGGAACACCGGGGAGCTGTTTTTT. Translated, it gives CAPPGGNTGELFF. The chain carries TRBV9 and TRBJ2-2; TRBD1 agrees at 7 bases. J lost 1 base, V lost 10 bases, and 4 bases had no gene match. Germline loops: CDR1 SGDLS, CDR2 YYNGEE. The CDR3 has 13 residues.

The gene calls are TRBV14 and TRBJ1-6; 7 bases fit TRBD1. CDR1 is SGHDN, CDR2 FVKESK, per germline. The ends lost 4 bases at V and 5 bases at J; junction bases unmatched: 2. The CDR3 covers 14 residues. The CDR3 region is CASSRQGNNSPLHF. The CDR3 nucleotides are TGTGCCAGCAGCCGACAGGGAAATAATTCACCCCTCCACTTT. Supplemented by reference TRBV14 and TRBJ1-6, the full variable domain reads EAGVTQFPSHSVIEKGQTVTLRCDPISGHDNLYWYRRVMGKEIKFLLHFVKESKQDESGMPNNRFLAERTGGTYSTLKVQPAELEDSGVYFCASSRQGNNSPLHFGNGTRLTVT.

The chain combines TRBV2 with TRBJ1-6, with TRBD1 as a possible D gene (6 bases). This CDR3 is 14 amino acids long. V lost 6 bases to trimming and J lost 5 bases, with 11 bases between them. Germline CDR1 is SNHLY and CDR2 is FYNNEI. CDR3 amino acids: CASSADRDNSPLHF. The CDR3 bases are TGTGCCAGCAGCGCGGACAGAGATAATTCACCCCTCCACTTT.

In its sample, this clone was seen once. The chain carries TRBV27 and TRBJ1-5, with D uncertain. V lost 3 bases and J 7 bases, leaving 13 bases between the germline ends. This CDR3 is 14 amino acids long. In germline, CDR1 is MNHEY, CDR2 SMNVEV (reference sequence). The CDR3 DNA sequence: TGTGCCAGCAGTTTCGACGGTCCGGGGCAGCCCCAGCATTTT. As protein: CASSFDGPGQPQHF.